These 12 T cell receptor beta chains were sequenced from one sample in a study of ipilimumab plus nivolumab after autologous stem cell transplantation. Using immunoSEQ multiplex PCR, the repertoire was profiled, and TCRdb retains in-frame clones only, with some absent. The profile covers 9,100 or so clones, with 60% to 80% appearing a single time and 15% to 20% taken by the ten largest. Material: PBMCs, obtained in a trial of ipilimumab plus nivolumab as post-transplant consolidation. The origin of the receptors is a female donor with multiple myeloma.

This clone was found once. One end of the junction does not line up with germline, which may come from a read error. J is TRBJ2-7 and V is TRBV5-1; weak D call: TRBD2 (6 bases). CDR1 SGHRS and CDR2 YFSETQ come from the germline V gene. This CDR3 region has 13 residues. DNA for the CDR3: TGTGCCAGCAGCTTCGGGAGATCTTACGAGCAGTACTTC. Its translation is CASSFGRSYEQYF.

The rearrangement links TRBV28 to TRBJ1-5, with 12 bases aligning to TRBD1. There are 15 residues in the CDR3. Per the germline V gene, CDR1 is MDHEN and CDR2 is SYDVKM. Trimming took 4 bases from V and 3 from J; bases not matched to a gene: 1. The CDR3 DNA sequence: TGTGCCAGCAGTTCGGGACAGGGGGCCAATCAGCCCCAGCATTTT. Its translation: CASSSGQGANQPQHF.

This clone occurred a few times. CDR3 coding DNA: TGTGCCAGCAGCGAGGGGGGCCGGGAGACCCAGTACTTC. Its translation is CASSEGGRETQYF. V and J are TRBV9 and TRBJ2-5, with D tentatively TRBD1 or TRBD2 (6 bases each). The V gene lost 3 bases and the J gene lost 5 bases, with 11 bases spanning the gap. The germline V gene has CDR1 SGDLS and CDR2 YYNGEE. The length of the CDR3 is 13 residues.

This chain uses TRBV7-3 with TRBJ2-2, with a tentative D call TRBD1 (5 bases). Trimming removed 7 bases at V and 2 bases at J, with 11 bases between. The CDR3 has 14 residues. CDR1 and CDR2 from the germline V gene are SGHTA and FQGTGA. This CDR3 is CASNPGPNTGELFF. The CDR3 nucleotides read TGTGCCAGCAACCCAGGGCCCAACACCGGGGAGCTGTTTTTT.

The chain recombines TRBV6-1 with TRBJ2-1, with D hard to call. V lost 10 bases to trimming and J lost 5 bases, with 9 bases between them. This CDR3 region has 11 residues. In germline, CDR1 is MNHNS, CDR2 SASEGT. CDR3: CATRENNEQFF. The CDR3 DNA reads as TGTGCCACTCGAGAGAACAATGAGCAGTTCTTC.

This clone was seen a few times. The genes are TRBV7-8 and TRBJ1-5; no firm D call. Germline-derived CDR1 and CDR2 are SGHVS and FQNEAQ. The CDR3 length is 15 residues. Trimming took 5 bases from V and 0 from J, leaving 11 bases between them. The CDR3 sequence: CASSRSGSSNQPQHF. CDR3 nucleotide sequence: TGTGCCAGCAGCAGGAGCGGGAGTAGCAATCAGCCCCAGCATTTT.

The J gene is TRBJ2-7, the V gene TRBV7-2; perhaps TRBD2 as D (5 bases). In germline, CDR1 is SGHTA, CDR2 FQGNSA. V was clipped by 2 bases and J by 4 bases, with 6 bases between them. The CDR3 is 12 amino acids. CDR3 sequence: CASSLPGYEQYF. CDR3 sequence (DNA): TGTGCCAGCAGCTTACCGGGGTACGAGCAGTACTTC.

The gene calls are TRBV5-1 and TRBJ2-1; D not resolved. V lost 0 bases, J lost 4 bases, and 5 bases lay in between. The CDR3 is 13 amino acids. Germline lookup yields CDR1 SGHRS and CDR2 YFSETQ. CDR3 DNA sequence: TGCGCCAGCAGCTTGGGACATTACAATGAGCAGTTCTTC. It is translated as CASSLGHYNEQFF.

The rearrangement joins TRBV4-1 to TRBJ1-5, with D unclear. The V and J ends lost 2 bases and 10 bases respectively, with 12 bases between them. The germline V gene encodes CDR1 MGHRA and CDR2 YSYEKL. This CDR3 comprises 13 residues. The CDR3 bases are TGCGCCAGCAGCCAAATTAACACGGACCCCCAGCATTTT. Translation gives CASSQINTDPQHF.

The chain is built from TRBV10-3 and TRBJ1-2, with D possibly being TRBD1 (6 bases). The CDR3 covers 14 residues. V dropped 6 bases and J dropped 2 bases, with 13 bases sitting between them. CDR1 and CDR2 (germline): ENHRY, SYGVKD. CDR3 nucleotide sequence: TGTGCCATCAGGCAACAGGGATCCAACTATGGCTACACCTTC. It specifies CAIRQQGSNYGYTF.

The rearrangement links TRBV19 to TRBJ1-2; a possible D gene is TRBD1 (6 bases). V was cut by 4 bases and J by 4 bases, with 13 bases left in between. Per germline, CDR1 LNHDA and CDR2 SQIVND (reference sequence). The CDR3 sequence is 14 residues long. The chain's CDR3 is CASSRDNAFYGYTF. The CDR3 DNA reads TGTGCCAGTAGTAGGGACAACGCGTTCTATGGCTACACCTTC.

This clone appeared a few times. This chain connects TRBV7-3 to TRBJ2-2; no reliable D call. CDR1 is SGHTA and CDR2 is FQGTGA in the germline V gene. V was pared by 8 bases and J by 4 bases, with 14 bases between. The CDR3 extends over 14 amino acids. The DNA of the CDR3 is TGTGCCAGCCGACCGCGGTTAGCCACCGGGGAGCTGTTTTTT. It is translated as CASRPRLATGELFF.